This TCR beta chain was sequenced in a study of cytomegalovirus exposure and HLA in healthy donors. Study-level findings and limits: TCR beta chains numbering some 160 were designated cytomegalovirus-associated. Per published accounts, TCR beta sequences correctly predicted the HLA-A and HLA-B alleles of most subjects. Productive status was seen about 90% or about 30% of the time for most TCR beta V segments in an earlier analysis.

Primers: 60 Vbeta forward and 13 Jbeta reverse. Sequenced by immunoSEQ multiplex PCR; TCRdb stores in-frame clones only, minus some. The sample records more than 100,000 clones, 63% being singletons. This clone showed up just a few times. Its matching antigen is unknown. The CDR3 is 15 residues long. V was pared by 5 bases and J by 8 bases, with 13 bases of the junction left unmatched. Germline V gives CDR1 SNHLY, CDR2 FYNNEI. Sequencing was performed on PBMCs. This clonotype was sampled from a man between 35 and 55 years old in good health and CMV-seropositive. The rearrangement uses TRBV2 and TRBJ1-2; TRBD1 agrees at 8 bases. The CDR3 sequence is CASSTVGQAGDGYTF. The CDR3 coding sequence is TGTGCCAGCAGTACTGTGGGACAGGCAGGGGACGGCTACACCTTC.